The present entry profiles one TCR beta chain with its context. This sample stems from a study of technical replicates of blood from several donors. Germline CDR1 and CDR2: SGHAT and FQNNGV. Trimming cost V 8 bases and J 4 bases, with 11 bases left between them. The CDR3 has 12 amino acids. Clones were sequenced by immunoSEQ multiplex PCR, and TCRdb holds only the in-frame ones, with some missing. In the table there are around 15,000 clones, approximately 88% of which are singletons. Specimen: PBMCs. This clonotype was obtained from a human donor in good health. This rearrangement joins TRBV11-2 to TRBJ1-2; no clear D gene. The CDR3 DNA is TGTGCCAGCTCCTCGGAGAGCTATGGCTACACCTTC. It codes for CASSSESYGYTF.